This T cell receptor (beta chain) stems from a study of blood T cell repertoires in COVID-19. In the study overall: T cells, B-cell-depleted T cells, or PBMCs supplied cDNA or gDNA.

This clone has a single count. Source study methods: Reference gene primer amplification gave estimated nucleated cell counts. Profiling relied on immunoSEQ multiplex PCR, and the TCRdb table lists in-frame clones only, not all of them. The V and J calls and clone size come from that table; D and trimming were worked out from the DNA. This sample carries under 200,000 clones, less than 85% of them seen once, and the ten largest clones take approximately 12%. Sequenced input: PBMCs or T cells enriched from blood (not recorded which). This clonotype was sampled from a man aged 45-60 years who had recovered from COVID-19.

CDR3 in amino acids: CAISDLSGRDAFF. As DNA, the CDR3 is TGTGCCATCAGTGATCTGAGCGGGAGGGACGCTTTCTTT. This chain uses TRBV10-3 with TRBJ1-1; D might be TRBD1 (5 bases). CDR3 size: 13 residues. From germline, CDR1 is ENHRY and CDR2 SYGVKD. V lost 3 bases, J lost 11 bases, and 16 bases lay in between.